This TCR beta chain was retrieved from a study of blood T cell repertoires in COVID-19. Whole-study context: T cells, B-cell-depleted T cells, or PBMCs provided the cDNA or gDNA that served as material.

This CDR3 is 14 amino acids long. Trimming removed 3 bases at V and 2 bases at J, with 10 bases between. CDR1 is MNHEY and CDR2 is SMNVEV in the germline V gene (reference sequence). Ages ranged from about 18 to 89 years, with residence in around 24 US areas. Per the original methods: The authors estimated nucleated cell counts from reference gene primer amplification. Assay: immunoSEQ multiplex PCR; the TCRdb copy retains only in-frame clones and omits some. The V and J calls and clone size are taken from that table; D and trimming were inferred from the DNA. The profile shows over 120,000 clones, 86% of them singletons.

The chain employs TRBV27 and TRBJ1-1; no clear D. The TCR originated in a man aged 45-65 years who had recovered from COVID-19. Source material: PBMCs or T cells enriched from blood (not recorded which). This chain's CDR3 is CASSFGTFNTEAFF. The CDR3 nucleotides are TGTGCCAGCAGTTTTGGCACCTTCAACACTGAAGCTTTCTTT.